One sample yielded the 21 T cell receptor beta chains listed below, sequenced in a study of CD8 T cells in ankylosing spondylitis (dated by TCRdb to about 2017). Library generation was performed with 5' RACE. The instrument given in TCRdb is Illumina HiSeq 2500. TCRdb ran its own pipeline on the public reads, namely fastp trimming at Q25 and MiXCR clone calling, and kept in-frame beta chains. Rows matching on CDR3 protein sequence are summarized as one entry with the most common DNA and genes. Recorded for this sample are about 350,000 distinct CDR3 sequences; roughly 20% of them occurred a single time. Around 12% of the sample rests with the top ten. The specimen was blood, either unsorted or a sorted T cell fraction (not recorded which). Receptor source: a male donor with ankylosing spondylitis or in good health (not recorded which).

This clonotype turned up a few times. V usage is TRBV29-1 and J usage is TRBJ2-1, with 7 positions matching TRBD1. CDR1 is SQVTM, CDR2 ANQGSEA, per germline. The CDR3 length is 18 residues. Trimming removed 0 bases from V and 7 bases from J; junction bases left unmatched: 18. CDR3 loop: CSVEDFGPLGQSENEQFF. The CDR3 nucleotides read TGCAGCGTTGAAGATTTTGGGCCCCTGGGACAGAGTGAGAATGAGCAGTTCTTC.

This clonotype has more than one count but fewer than ten. The chain employs TRBV27 and TRBJ2-2, with D maybe TRBD1 (5 bases). Looked up from germline, CDR1 is MNHEY and CDR2 is SMNVEV (reference sequence). V was clipped by 6 bases and J by 2 bases, with 10 bases between them. This CDR3 comprises 14 residues. DNA of the CDR3: TGTGCCAGCAGAGGCAGGGAAAACACCGGGGAGCTGTTTTTT. Encoded protein: CASRGRENTGELFF.

There are many counts of this clonotype. The V and J genes are TRBV12-3 or TRBV12-4 and TRBJ1-4, with a weak D call TRBD1 (5 bases). The CDR3 totals 15 residues. Trimming removed 5 bases from V and 4 bases from J, with 14 bases in between. The CDR3 protein is CASSPGGSFNEKLFF. CDR3 DNA sequence: TGTGCCAGCAGTCCTGGGGGGAGCTTTAATGAAAAACTGTTTTTT.

There are a few counts of this clonotype. The chain links TRBV6-5 to TRBJ2-2; 8 bases fit TRBD2. This CDR3 has 12 amino acids. CDR1 and CDR2 (germline): MNHEY, SVGAGI. The V segment lost 5 bases and the J segment 10 bases; nucleotides outside the gene matches: 3. The CDR3 spells CASSLGGEELFF. The CDR3 DNA is TGTGCCAGCAGTCTCGGGGGGGAGGAGCTGTTTTTT.

This clonotype was observed a few times. The chain uses TRBV3-1 and TRBJ1-2; possible D gene TRBD1, 5 bases. Per germline, CDR1 LGHDT and CDR2 YNNKEL (reference sequence). V gave up 6 bases and J gave up 3 bases, with 20 bases separating them. CDR3 length equals 16 residues. The CDR3 region is CASSPPGRGTHYGYTF. In DNA, the CDR3 is TGTGCCAGCAGTCCTCCGGGACGGGGTACCCACTATGGCTACACCTTC.

This clonotype was observed a handful of times. The chain links TRBV28 to TRBJ2-7; D is perhaps TRBD1 (6 bases). This CDR3 spans 15 amino acids. The V gene lost 5 bases and the J gene lost 3 bases, with 17 bases spanning the gap. The germline gives CDR1 MDHEN, CDR2 SYDVKM. The CDR3 DNA is TGTGCCAGCAGTCAAGTGGAAAACAGGGACTACGAGCAGTACTTC. Its translation is CASSQVENRDYEQYF.

This chain uses TRBV20-1 with TRBJ2-2; TRBD2 agrees at 8 bases. CDR1 is DFQATT and CDR2 is SNEGSKA in the germline V gene (reference sequence). The CDR3 is 16 residues long. With 0 bases clipped from V and 3 bases from J, the junction kept 6 bases outside the gene matches. The CDR3 bases are TGCAGTGCTAGAGATCTGGCGGGGGGATACACCGGGGAGCTGTTTTTT. Protein product: CSARDLAGGYTGELFF.

DNA of the CDR3: TGTGCCAGCAGCCCTTTTTTCAATGAGCAGTTCTTC. Residues: CASSPFFNEQFF. The genes are TRBV6-2 or TRBV6-3 and TRBJ2-1; D gene uncertain. Looked up from germline, CDR1 is MNHEY and CDR2 is SVGEGT. The CDR3 is made up of 12 amino acids. V shed 6 bases and J shed 6 bases, with 9 bases lying between them.

The chain employs TRBV28 and TRBJ2-6; possibly TRBD1 for D (6 bases). The CDR3 runs 15 residues. Looked up from germline, CDR1 is MDHEN and CDR2 is SYDVKM. Trimming left V 6 bases short and J 3 bases short, with 12 bases between. CDR3 residues: CASREDRVGANVLTF. CDR3 DNA: TGTGCCAGCAGGGAGGACAGAGTTGGGGCCAACGTCCTGACTTTC.

The rearrangement links TRBV4-1 to TRBJ2-3, with 8 bases that match TRBD2. The CDR3 runs to 16 residues. V lost 1 base and J lost 2; bases outside the gene matches: 5. CDR1 and CDR2 (germline): MGHRA, YSYEKL. CDR3 residues: CASSQGGGGYTDTQYF. Here the CDR3 DNA reads TGCGCCAGCAGCCAAGGCGGCGGGGGGTACACAGATACGCAGTATTTT.

The rearrangement uses TRBV9 and TRBJ2-7; no firm D call. The CDR3 sequence is 14 residues long. With 0 bases removed from V and 0 bases from J, the gap between germline ends came to 7 bases. Germline loops: CDR1 SGDLS, CDR2 YYNGEE. Written as DNA, the CDR3 is TGTGCCAGCAGCGTAGAAGGCAGCTCCTACGAGCAGTACTTC. It translates to CASSVEGSSYEQYF.

This clonotype has a handful of counts. This chain uses TRBV20-1 with TRBJ1-4; D is unresolved. V lost 3 bases and J 4 bases, leaving 12 bases between the germline ends. This CDR3 contains 14 residues. CDR1 is DFQATT, CDR2 SNEGSKA, per germline (reference sequence). This CDR3 reads CSARAPNHNEKLFF. CDR3 bases: TGCAGTGCTAGGGCGCCGAACCATAATGAAAAACTGTTTTTT.

This chain joins TRBV7-2 and TRBJ2-7, with D perhaps matching TRBD1 or TRBD2 (5 bases each). V dropped 4 bases and J dropped 3 bases, with 16 bases sitting between them. CDR1 and CDR2 (germline): SGHTA, FQGNSA. The CDR3 loop spans 15 amino acids. The CDR3, as DNA: TGTGCCAGCAGCTCCCTACGGGACGCGAGCTACGAGCAGTACTTC. It is translated as CASSSLRDASYEQYF.

This clonotype was counted a few times. V is TRBV7-2 and J is TRBJ2-1; no reliable D call. The V end was cut by 1 base, the J end by 3 bases, with 7 bases between. CDR1 is SGHTA and CDR2 is FQGNSA in the germline V gene. The CDR3 loop spans 14 amino acids. CDR3 sequence reads: CASSLGSDYNEQFF. CDR3 sequence (DNA): TGTGCCAGCAGCTTAGGGTCAGACTACAATGAGCAGTTCTTC.

The rearrangement joins TRBV11-2 to TRBJ2-5; 12 nucleotides match TRBD2. Per germline, CDR1 SGHAT and CDR2 FQNNGV. The CDR3 runs 16 residues. V dropped 5 bases and J dropped 3; count of bases not matched to a gene: 7. DNA of the CDR3: TGTGCCAGCAGCCATGGACTAGCGGGGCCGAAAGAGACCCAGTACTTC. Its translation: CASSHGLAGPKETQYF.

This chain links TRBV4-1 with TRBJ2-7; D gene uncertain. V lost 0 bases to trimming and J lost 3 bases, with 9 bases between them. Germline V lookup: CDR1 MGHRA, CDR2 YSYEKL. The CDR3 loop spans 14 amino acids. The DNA of the CDR3 is TGCGCCAGCAGCCAAGAGTGGGCTAACTACGAGCAGTACTTC. Its translation is CASSQEWANYEQYF.

Only a few counts were recorded for this clonotype. The V and J genes are TRBV5-1 and TRBJ2-1; D is possibly TRBD2 (5 bases). The CDR3 runs to 16 residues. Germline loops: CDR1 SGHRS, CDR2 YFSETQ. Trimming took off 4 bases at V and 0 bases at J, with 14 bases between the two ends. The CDR3 loop reads CASSPRWESSYNEQFF. The CDR3 coding sequence is TGCGCCAGCAGCCCCAGGTGGGAGAGCTCCTACAATGAGCAGTTCTTC. The complete variable domain, with remaining parts taken from reference TRBV5-1 and TRBJ2-1, reads KAGVTQTPRYLIKTRGQQVTLSCSPISGHRSVSWYQQTPGQGLQFLFEYFSETQRNKGNFPGRFSGRQFSNSRSEMNVSTLELGDSALYLCASSPRWESSYNEQFFGPGTRLTVL.

Of note for this clonotype: The junction departs from germline at one end; a sequencing error may be responsible. The CDR3 DNA reads TGTGCCAGCAGTTGGGGTCAGGGGTACTACGGCTACACCTTC. Protein sequence: CASSWGQGYYGYTF. The chain has TRBV12-3 or TRBV12-4 and TRBJ1-2; possible D gene TRBD1, 6 bases. This CDR3 comprises 14 residues.

This clonotype was seen many times. The gene calls are TRBV7-8 and TRBJ1-6; D is ambiguous. CDR1 and CDR2 from the germline V gene are SGHVS and FQNEAQ. V lost 6 bases, J lost 9 bases, and 9 bases lay in between. This CDR3 has 12 residues. For the CDR3, the DNA is TGTGCCAGCAGTTTGGGAGGTTCACCCCTCCACTTT. Translation gives CASSLGGSPLHF.

This chain links TRBV12-3 or TRBV12-4 with TRBJ2-2; D is uncertain. The CDR3 sequence is 15 residues long. Trimming took off 0 bases at V and 4 bases at J, with 9 bases between the two ends. The CDR3 DNA is TGTGCCAGCAGTTTAGCGCGGTGGGGCACCGGGGAGCTGTTTTTT. Protein: CASSLARWGTGELFF.

This clonotype was detected only a few times. The J gene is TRBJ2-4, the V gene TRBV6-5, with D hard to call. The V and J ends lost 0 bases and 0 bases respectively, with 9 bases between them. Germline CDR1 is MNHEY and CDR2 is SVGAGI. The CDR3 spans 16 residues. CDR3 coding DNA: TGTGCCAGCAGTTACTCTATGGGTCTAGCCAAAAACATTCAGTACTTC. Translation gives CASSYSMGLAKNIQYF.